Each of the 20 T cell receptor beta chains below was sequenced from the same sample in a study of radiation and T cells in renal cell carcinoma (dated by TCRdb to 2020 to 2022). In light of the paper, this sample's time point label describes: baseline pretreatment blood. Explained via the paper, the treatment or condition label denotes: 15 Gy SBRT to primary tumor, nephrectomy 4 weeks later. Libraries were made using the immunoSEQ multiplex PCR assay. TCRdb retrieved this table from immuneACCESS and kept in-frame rearrangements only. Not all clones are present; in checked studies, unresolved V genes account for under half, and no reason is known for the remainder. The sample table shows 130,000 to 150,000 clones, and 88% are seen once. In total, the top ten clones hold 3.5% to 5% of the sample. The sequences come from blood, collected from a patient whose treatment included radiotherapy and nephrectomy. The receptors were sampled from a woman aged 70-85 years with renal cell carcinoma.

A word on this clone: Other DNA sequences in the sample encode the same CDR3. This chain joins TRBV6-1 and TRBJ1-1; D unresolved. V shed 3 bases and J shed 1 base, with 6 bases lying between them. From germline, CDR1 is MNHNS and CDR2 SASEGT. The CDR3 sequence is 13 residues long. The DNA for the CDR3 is TGTGCCAGCAGTGAGGGCCGGAACACTGAAGCTTTCTTT. Protein: CASSEGRNTEAFF.

The CDR3 DNA reads as TGTGCCAGCAGTATGGACATGGTCGGCTACACCTTC. It codes for CASSMDMVGYTF. The rearrangement links TRBV6-6 to TRBJ1-2, with D tentatively TRBD1 (5 bases). Trimming removed 5 bases from V and 8 bases from J, with 12 bases in between. The V gene's germline CDR1 is MNHNY and CDR2 SVGAGI (reference sequence). The CDR3 totals 12 residues.

This clone was observed a few times. The CDR3 here is CASYPTSGGKNEQFF. In nucleotides, the CDR3 is TGTGCCAGCTATCCGACTAGCGGGGGAAAGAATGAGCAGTTCTTC. The genes are TRBV2 and TRBJ2-1, with TRBD2 matching over 12 bases. CDR3 length equals 15 residues. The J segment lost 7 bases and the V segment lost 8 bases, leaving 9 bases of the junction unmatched. Germline V gene data show CDR1 as SNHLY and CDR2 as FYNNEI.

The J gene is TRBJ1-5, the V gene TRBV4-1; D may be TRBD1 (6 bases). This CDR3 comprises 15 residues. Trimming cost V 0 bases and J 7 bases, with 13 bases left between them. The germline CDR1 and CDR2 sequences are MGHRA and YSYEKL. CDR3 protein: CASSQEGQGSQPQHF. The CDR3 nucleotides are TGCGCCAGCAGCCAAGAGGGGCAGGGGAGCCAGCCCCAGCATTTT.

The chain joins TRBV6-5 to TRBJ1-6, with unresolved D. The germline CDR1 and CDR2 sequences are MNHEY and SVGAGI. CDR3 length equals 14 residues. Trimming shortened V by 6 bases and J by 13 bases, and 19 bases separated the two germline ends. The CDR3 protein is CASSHETGSGPLHF. The DNA for the CDR3 is TGTGCCAGCAGCCACGAAACGGGCTCGGGGCCCCTCCACTTT.

The gene calls are TRBV5-5 and TRBJ2-2; maybe TRBD1 (6 bases). The V gene lost 4 bases and the J gene lost 5 bases, with 21 bases spanning the gap. CDR3 length: 17 residues. Germline CDR1 is SGHKS and CDR2 is YYEKEE (reference sequence). CDR3 in amino acids: CASSPLGEGGWTGELFF. The DNA for the CDR3 is TGTGCCAGCAGCCCCCTGGGGGAAGGGGGTTGGACCGGGGAGCTGTTTTTT.

The J gene is TRBJ1-5, the V gene TRBV19, with TRBD1 matching over 7 bases. Per germline, CDR1 LNHDA and CDR2 SQIVND (reference sequence). This CDR3 contains 14 residues. The trim removed 8 bases at V and 2 bases at J, leaving 6 bases unmatched. CDR3 region: CASETGKRNQPQHF. The CDR3 DNA follows: TGTGCCAGTGAGACAGGGAAACGCAATCAGCCCCAGCATTTT.

This chain uses TRBV21-1 with TRBJ1-3. TRBV21-1 is a documented pseudogene. The CDR3 runs to 16 residues. The CDR3 DNA is TGTGCCAGCAGCCCTTCGGGGGGGGCGCGCGGAAACACCATATATTTT. Translated: CASSPSGGARGNTIYF.

This chain uses TRBV11-2 with TRBJ1-6; perhaps TRBD1 as D (5 bases). The length of the CDR3 is 15 residues. CDR1 and CDR2 (germline): SGHAT, FQNNGV. Trimming cost V 2 bases and J 7 bases, with 12 bases left between them. CDR3 sequence: CASSLMDIVNSPLHF. The CDR3 DNA reads as TGTGCCAGCAGCTTAATGGACATAGTAAATTCACCCCTCCACTTT.

The rearrangement uses TRBV2 and TRBJ1-2; possible D gene TRBD1, 5 bases. Trimming left V 6 bases short and J 6 bases short, with 17 bases between. Germline V gene sequence: CDR1 SNHLY, CDR2 FYNNEI. There are 14 residues in the CDR3. The CDR3 sequence is CASSSPGVWHGYTF. The CDR3 bases are TGTGCCAGCAGCTCCCCGGGGGTTTGGCATGGCTACACCTTC. Full variable domain (remainder filled in from reference TRBV2 and TRBJ1-2): EPEVTQTPSHQVTQMGQEVILRCVPISNHLYFYWYRQILGQKVEFLVSFYNNEISEKSEIFDDQFSVERPDGSNFTLKIRSTKLEDSAMYFCASSSPGVWHGYTFGSGTRLTVV.

V gene TRBV27 combines with J gene TRBJ1-6, with TRBD1 matching over 7 bases. V lost 2 bases, J lost 0 bases, and 16 bases stayed unmatched. Germline CDR1 and CDR2: MNHEY and SMNVEV (reference sequence). The CDR3 is 21 residues long. The CDR3 region is CASSLRGTGQLFGSYNSPLHF. The CDR3 DNA follows: TGTGCCAGCAGTTTACGGGGAACGGGACAGCTCTTCGGCTCCTATAATTCACCCCTCCACTTT.

The CDR3 spells CASSSPWEAPYTDTQYF. The DNA for the CDR3 is TGTGCCAGCAGCTCGCCCTGGGAAGCGCCTTACACAGATACGCAGTATTTT. V and J are TRBV11-3 and TRBJ2-3, with D unclear. The CDR3 sequence is 17 residues long. Trimming left V 4 bases short and J 2 bases short, with 19 bases between. In germline, CDR1 is SGHNT, CDR2 YENEEA.

The gene calls are TRBV7-9 and TRBJ2-4; 15 nucleotides agree with TRBD2. CDR1 is SEHNR, CDR2 FQNEAQ, per germline (reference sequence). The CDR3 totals 19 residues. Germline trimming cut 1 base from V and 1 base from J; bases unmatched to any gene: 5. The CDR3 protein is CASSLGTSGGASAKNIQYF. The CDR3 DNA reads TGTGCCAGCAGCTTAGGGACTAGCGGGGGGGCGTCGGCCAAAAACATTCAGTACTTC.

The CDR3 nucleotides are TGTGCCAGCAGCGCCAGCGGACTAGCCGATACGCAGTATTTT. Its translation: CASSASGLADTQYF. The gene calls are TRBV9 and TRBJ2-3, with 8 bases matching TRBD2. Germline-derived CDR1 and CDR2 are SGDLS and YYNGEE. The J segment lost 6 bases and the V segment lost 3 bases, leaving 6 bases of the junction unmatched. This CDR3 has 14 residues. The full variable domain, in which reference TRBV9 and TRBJ2-3 provide the parts outside the CDR3, is DSGVTQTPKHLITATGQRVTLRCSPRSGDLSVYWYQQSLDQGLQFLIQYYNGEERAKGNILERFSAQQFPDLHSELNLSSLELGDSALYFCASSASGLADTQYFGPGTRLTVL.

The chain has TRBV28 and TRBJ1-5, with D possibly matching TRBD1 (6 bases). The V and J ends lost 5 bases and 7 bases respectively, with 21 bases between them. The germline CDR1 and CDR2 sequences are MDHEN and SYDVKM. CDR3 size: 16 residues. In DNA form, the CDR3 reads TGTGCCAGCAGTCCCGCCCTACAGATACAGGGACAGCCCCAGCATTTT. It codes for CASSPALQIQGQPQHF.

This chain connects TRBV30 to TRBJ1-6; the match to TRBD1 covers 7 bases. The CDR3 is 13 residues long. With 6 bases clipped from V and 7 bases from J, the junction kept 6 bases outside the gene matches. Germline loops: CDR1 GTSNPN, CDR2 SVGIG (reference sequence). In nucleotides, the CDR3 is TGTGCCTGCATGGGACAGAGGAATTCACCCCTCCACTTT. Translated, it gives CACMGQRNSPLHF.

The chain carries TRBV4-2 and TRBJ2-5; 7 bases are a match to TRBD2. J lost 2 bases, V lost 0 bases, and 6 bases had no gene match. Germline lookup yields CDR1 LGHNA and CDR2 YNFKEQ. This CDR3 contains 16 residues. CDR3 amino acids: CASSQERGGSQETQYF. In DNA, the CDR3 is TGTGCCAGCAGCCAAGAAAGGGGAGGGAGTCAAGAGACCCAGTACTTC.

This chain links TRBV28 with TRBJ2-7, with 10 nucleotides matching TRBD2. V shed 6 bases, J shed 7 bases, and the junction held 12 bases outside the gene matches. The length of the CDR3 is 15 residues. Germline V gene lookup returns CDR1 MDHEN and CDR2 SYDVKM. CDR3 residues: CASSLSGRTLGEQYF. The CDR3 DNA sequence: TGTGCCAGCAGCCTTAGCGGGAGGACACTGGGGGAGCAGTACTTC.

The chain carries TRBV6-5 and TRBJ2-1, with 7 bases matching TRBD1. The CDR3 is 15 residues long. The germline V gene has CDR1 MNHEY and CDR2 SVGAGI. The V and J ends lost 5 bases and 8 bases, in that order; junction bases with no gene match: 12. DNA for the CDR3: TGTGCCAGCAGTCCACAGACAGGGTCGGGTGATGAGCAGTTCTTC. This encodes CASSPQTGSGDEQFF.

V usage is TRBV7-9 and J usage is TRBJ1-1; no definite D call. CDR3 length: 14 residues. Germline V gene lookup returns CDR1 SEHNR and CDR2 FQNEAQ (reference sequence). The V and J ends lost 0 bases and 5 bases respectively, with 10 bases between them. Here the CDR3 reads CASSLAREATEAFF. The DNA of the CDR3 is TGTGCCAGCAGCTTAGCGAGGGAAGCTACTGAAGCTTTCTTT.